The rows below give T cell receptor beta chains drawn from one sample of a study of T cell responses to AZD1222 COVID-19 vaccine. TCRdb's table, derived via immunoSEQ multiplex PCR, lists solely in-frame clones and lacks some. The sample lists tens of thousands of clones; about 88% were seen once. The specimen comprised peripheral blood, sampled on day 0 of AZD1222 vaccination. The receptors stem from an adult in good health. The CDR3 runs from the conserved cysteine through the conserved F or W. Fields, in order: D gene, J gene, clone size, V gene, CDR3 DNA, CDR3 protein. D genes are given only for firm matches. For some rows the clone size is stated as once, few or many, or as a class when expanded; others skip it.

D: .
J: TRBJ1-6
size: .
V: TRBV12-3/TRBV12-4
DNA: TGTGCCAGCAGTTTCAGGGGTGGATCTCCCCTCCACTTT
CDR3: CASSFRGGSPLHF

D: .
J: TRBJ1-6
size: once
V: TRBV9
DNA: TGTGCCAGCAGCGGAGAAGGGGGAACCTATAATTCACCCCTCCACTTT
CDR3: CASSGEGGTYNSPLHF

D: .
J: TRBJ2-5
size: .
V: TRBV6-5
DNA: TGTGCCAGCCAGGGGGGACCCCAAGAGACCCAGTACTTC
CDR3: CASQGGPQETQYF

D: TRBD1
J: TRBJ1-2
size: .
V: TRBV11-2
DNA: TGTGCCAGCAGCCGTCAGGGGGCCTATGGCTACACCTTC
CDR3: CASSRQGAYGYTF

D: .
J: TRBJ2-7
size: few
V: TRBV28
DNA: TGTGCCAGCAGCACGCCCTACGAGCAGTACTTC
CDR3: CASSTPYEQYF

D: .
J: TRBJ1-2
size: .
V: TRBV5-1
DNA: TGCGCCAGCAGCTTTGAAGGCTACTATGGCTACACCTTC
CDR3: CASSFEGYYGYTF

D: .
J: TRBJ2-2
size: .
V: TRBV4-1
DNA: TGCGCCAGCAGCCGCGTAGGCGGCCAGGCGGACACCGGGGAGCTGTTTTTT
CDR3: CASSRVGGQADTGELFF

D: .
J: TRBJ2-1
size: .
V: TRBV5-1
DNA: TGCGCCAGCAGCTGGGGAGAGGTGTTAGCTACTGAGCAGTTCTTC
CDR3: CASSWGEVLATEQFF

D: TRBD2
J: TRBJ2-1
size: .
V: TRBV7-9
DNA: TGTGCCAGCAGCTTTAGACTAGCGATTGAGCAGTTCTTC
CDR3: CASSFRLAIEQFF

D: .
J: TRBJ2-1
size: .
V: TRBV6-5
DNA: TGTGCCAGCAGCCTCGCGGGGGCCTGGGATGAGCAGTTCTTC
CDR3: CASSLAGAWDEQFF

D: TRBD1
J: TRBJ2-7
size: few
V: TRBV18
DNA: TGTGCCAGCTCACCACCGAGGACAGGACCCCTCTACGAGCAGTACTTC
CDR3: CASSPPRTGPLYEQYF

D: .
J: TRBJ2-7
size: .
V: TRBV5-4
DNA: TGTGCCAGCAGGCTTTGGGGGTACGAGCAGTACTTC
CDR3: CASRLWGYEQYF

D: TRBD2
J: TRBJ2-2
size: .
V: TRBV7-2
DNA: TGTGCCAGCAGCCCCCTAAGTAGAGCGGGGACCACCGGGGAGCTGTTTTTT
CDR3: CASSPLSRAGTTGELFF

D: .
J: TRBJ2-2
size: .
V: TRBV9
DNA: TGTGCCAGCAGCGTAGGGCTAGCGACAACCGGGGAGCTGTTTTTT
CDR3: CASSVGLATTGELFF

D: TRBD1
J: TRBJ1-3
size: .
V: TRBV7-2
DNA: TGTGCCAGCAGCTTCAGGGGGTTAGGAGGAAACACCATATATTTT
CDR3: CASSFRGLGGNTIYF

D: .
J: TRBJ1-1
size: few
V: TRBV7-3
DNA: TGTGCCAGCAGGCGGGGTGTGGGTGGAGCTTTCTTT
CDR3: CASRRGVGGAFF

D: .
J: TRBJ2-5
size: .
V: TRBV12-3/TRBV12-4
DNA: TGTGCCAGCAGCCTGTCTCCGGGTGAGACCCAGTACTTC
CDR3: CASSLSPGETQYF

D: .
J: TRBJ2-2
size: .
V: TRBV10-2
DNA: TGCGCCAGCAGTGACCCCCATTCTACGAACACCGGGGAGCTGTTTTTT
CDR3: CASSDPHSTNTGELFF

D: .
J: TRBJ1-1
size: .
V: TRBV4-3
DNA: TGCGCCAGCAGCCAATTTAGGGCAGCGAACACTGAAGCTTTCTTT
CDR3: CASSQFRAANTEAFF

D: .
J: TRBJ1-1
size: .
V: TRBV28
DNA: TGTGCCAGCAGCAGGAACACTGAAGCTTTCTTT
CDR3: CASSRNTEAFF

D: .
J: TRBJ1-2
size: .
V: TRBV6-5
DNA: TGTGCCAGCAGCCCCATAGGCTATGGCTACACCTTC
CDR3: CASSPIGYGYTF

D: .
J: TRBJ1-5
size: .
V: TRBV19
DNA: TGTGCCAGTAGTATAAACAGCGTTAGCAATCAGCCCCAGCATTTT
CDR3: CASSINSVSNQPQHF

D: .
J: TRBJ1-1
size: once
V: TRBV19
DNA: TGTGCCAGTAGTGCCGGACATTTCTCCGAAGCTTTCTTT
CDR3: CASSAGHFSEAFF

D: TRBD2
J: TRBJ2-2
size: .
V: TRBV3-1/TRBV3-2
DNA: TGTGCCAGCAGCGATACTAGCGGGAACACCGGGGAGCTGTTTTTT
CDR3: CASSDTSGNTGELFF

D: .
J: TRBJ2-2
size: .
V: TRBV3-1/TRBV3-2
DNA: TGTGCCAGCAGCCACTACGCCGGGCGGGACACCGGGGAGCTGTTTTTT
CDR3: CASSHYAGRDTGELFF

D: .
J: TRBJ1-1
size: .
V: TRBV9
DNA: TGTGCCAGCAGCCATGGTGGGAGGACTGAAGCTTTCTTT
CDR3: CASSHGGRTEAFF

D: .
J: TRBJ1-1
size: .
V: TRBV3-1/TRBV3-2
DNA: TGTGCCAGCAGCCAAGAAGCGGGCAGGGGCACTGAAGCTTTCTTT
CDR3: CASSQEAGRGTEAFF

D: .
J: TRBJ1-2
size: .
V: TRBV28
DNA: TGTGCCAGCAGTATTAACTATGGCTACACCTTC
CDR3: CASSINYGYTF

D: .
J: TRBJ2-5
size: .
V: TRBV18
DNA: TGTGCCAGCTCATCACAGGACAGACAAGAGACCCAGTACTTC
CDR3: CASSSQDRQETQYF

D: .
J: TRBJ2-7
size: .
V: TRBV6-2/TRBV6-3
DNA: TGTGCCAGCAGTTACCGGGGGGCGCAGTACGAGCAGTACTTC
CDR3: CASSYRGAQYEQYF

D: .
J: TRBJ1-5
size: .
V: TRBV28
DNA: TGTGCCAGCAGTCCACCCAATCAGCCCCAGCATTTT
CDR3: CASSPPNQPQHF